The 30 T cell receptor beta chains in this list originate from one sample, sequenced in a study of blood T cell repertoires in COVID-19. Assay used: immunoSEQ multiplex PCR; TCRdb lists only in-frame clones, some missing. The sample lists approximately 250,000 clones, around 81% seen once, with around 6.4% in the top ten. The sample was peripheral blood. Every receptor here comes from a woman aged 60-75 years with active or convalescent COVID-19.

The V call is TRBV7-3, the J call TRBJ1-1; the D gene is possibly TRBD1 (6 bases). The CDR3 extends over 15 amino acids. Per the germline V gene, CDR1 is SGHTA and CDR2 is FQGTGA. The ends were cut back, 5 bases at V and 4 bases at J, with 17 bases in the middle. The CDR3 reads CASSPSGVKSTEAFF. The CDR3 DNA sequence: TGTGCCAGCAGCCCTTCAGGGGTGAAGAGCACTGAAGCTTTCTTT.

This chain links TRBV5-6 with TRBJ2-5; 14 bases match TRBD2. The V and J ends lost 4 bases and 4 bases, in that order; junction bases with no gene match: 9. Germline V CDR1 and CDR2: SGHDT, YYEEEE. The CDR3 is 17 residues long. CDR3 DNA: TGTGCCAGCAGCCGTCGACTAGCGGGAGGGGTGGGAGAGACCCAGTACTTC. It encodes CASSRRLAGGVGETQYF.

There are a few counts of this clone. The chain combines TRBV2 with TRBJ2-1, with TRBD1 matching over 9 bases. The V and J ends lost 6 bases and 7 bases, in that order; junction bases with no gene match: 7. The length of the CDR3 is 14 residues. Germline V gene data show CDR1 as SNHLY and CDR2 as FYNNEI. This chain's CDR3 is CASRSDRGLNEQFF. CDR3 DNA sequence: TGTGCCAGCAGATCGGACAGGGGATTAAATGAGCAGTTCTTC.

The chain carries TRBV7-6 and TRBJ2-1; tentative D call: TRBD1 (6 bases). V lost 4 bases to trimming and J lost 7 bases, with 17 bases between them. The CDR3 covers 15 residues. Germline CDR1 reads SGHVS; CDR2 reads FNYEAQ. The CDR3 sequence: CASSWSRDIRNEQFF. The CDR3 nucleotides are TGTGCCAGCAGCTGGTCCCGGGACATCAGGAATGAGCAGTTCTTC. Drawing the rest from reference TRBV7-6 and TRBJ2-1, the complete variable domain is GAGVSQSPRYKVTKRGQDVALRCDPISGHVSLYWYRQALGQGPEFLTYFNYEAQQDKSGLPNDRFSAERPEGSISTLTIQRTEQRDSAMYRCASSWSRDIRNEQFFGPGTRLTVL.

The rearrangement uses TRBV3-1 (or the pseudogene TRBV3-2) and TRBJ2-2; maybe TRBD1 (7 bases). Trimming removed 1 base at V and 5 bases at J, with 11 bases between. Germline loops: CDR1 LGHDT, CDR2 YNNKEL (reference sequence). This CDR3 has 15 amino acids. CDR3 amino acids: CASSQGQGGTGELFF. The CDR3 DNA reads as TGTGCCAGCAGCCAAGGGCAGGGGGGAACCGGGGAGCTGTTTTTT.

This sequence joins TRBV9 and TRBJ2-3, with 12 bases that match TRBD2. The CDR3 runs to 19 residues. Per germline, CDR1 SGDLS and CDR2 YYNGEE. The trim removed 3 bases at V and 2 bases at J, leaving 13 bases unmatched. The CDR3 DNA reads TGTGCCAGCAGCGGACCGGGGAGGGCTAGCGGGGGGGCCACAGATACGCAGTATTTT. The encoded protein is CASSGPGRASGGATDTQYF.

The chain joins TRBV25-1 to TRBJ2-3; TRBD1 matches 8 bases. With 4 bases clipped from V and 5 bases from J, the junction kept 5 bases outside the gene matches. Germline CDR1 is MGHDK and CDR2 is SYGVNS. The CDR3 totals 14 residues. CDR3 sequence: CASSGTGLQDTQYF. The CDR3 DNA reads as TGTGCCAGCAGTGGGACAGGGTTACAAGATACGCAGTATTTT.

CDR3 in DNA: TGTGCCACCATGAGGCAGGGGTCCAATTCACCCCTCCACTTT. Translated, it gives CATMRQGSNSPLHF. The V gene is TRBV19, the J gene TRBJ1-6, with D maybe TRBD1 (6 bases). V lost 10 bases and J 7 bases, leaving 17 bases between the germline ends. Per germline, CDR1 LNHDA and CDR2 SQIVND (reference sequence). The CDR3 extends over 14 amino acids. The complete variable domain, with remaining parts taken from reference TRBV19 and TRBJ1-6, reads DGGITQSPKYLFRKEGQNVTLSCEQNLNHDAMYWYRQDPGQGLRLIYYSQIVNDFQKGDIAEGYSVSREKKESFPLTVTSAQKNPTAFYLCATMRQGSNSPLHFGNGTRLTVT.

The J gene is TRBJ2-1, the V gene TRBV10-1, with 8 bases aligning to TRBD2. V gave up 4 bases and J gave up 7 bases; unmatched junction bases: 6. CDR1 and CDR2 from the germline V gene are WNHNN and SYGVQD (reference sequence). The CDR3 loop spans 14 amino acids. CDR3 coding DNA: TGCGCCAGCAGTGCCTCGGGGGGGCGGAATGAGCAGTTCTTC. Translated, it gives CASSASGGRNEQFF.

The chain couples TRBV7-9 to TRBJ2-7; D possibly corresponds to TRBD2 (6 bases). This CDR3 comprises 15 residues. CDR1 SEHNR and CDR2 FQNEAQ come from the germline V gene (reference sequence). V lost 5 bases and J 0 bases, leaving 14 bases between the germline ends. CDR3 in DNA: TGTGCCAGCAGCCCCGGGAGTGAGAGCTCCTACGAGCAGTACTTC. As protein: CASSPGSESSYEQYF.

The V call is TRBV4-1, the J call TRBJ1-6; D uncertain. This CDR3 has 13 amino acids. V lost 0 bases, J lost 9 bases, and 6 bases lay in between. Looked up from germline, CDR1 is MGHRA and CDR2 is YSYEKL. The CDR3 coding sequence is TGCGCCAGCAGCCAAGATCCGGGTTCACCCCTCCACTTT. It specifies CASSQDPGSPLHF.

The CDR3 DNA reads TGTGCCAGCAGCTTAAGCGGCGCCCATGGCTACACCTTC. It specifies CASSLSGAHGYTF. The J gene is TRBJ1-2, the V gene TRBV7-9; D remains unclear. This CDR3 region has 13 residues. V lost 2 bases and J lost 6, with 10 bases in between. The germline V gene has CDR1 SEHNR and CDR2 FQNEAQ (reference sequence).

Here the CDR3 reads CASSEEVGREYGYTF. CDR3 nucleotides: TGTGCCAGCAGTGAAGAGGTCGGCAGGGAATATGGCTACACCTTC. The genes are TRBV6-1 and TRBJ1-2, with D perhaps matching TRBD1 (5 bases). The CDR3 covers 15 residues. Germline V gene data show CDR1 as MNHNS and CDR2 as SASEGT. V was trimmed by 1 base and J by 5 bases, leaving 14 bases between them.

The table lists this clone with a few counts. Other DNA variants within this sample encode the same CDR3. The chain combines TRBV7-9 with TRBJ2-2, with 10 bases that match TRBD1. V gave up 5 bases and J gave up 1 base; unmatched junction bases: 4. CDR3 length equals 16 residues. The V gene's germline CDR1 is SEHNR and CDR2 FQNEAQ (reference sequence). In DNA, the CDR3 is TGTGCCAGCAGCCTCGGACAGGGGGAGAACACCGGGGAGCTGTTTTTT. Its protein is CASSLGQGENTGELFF.

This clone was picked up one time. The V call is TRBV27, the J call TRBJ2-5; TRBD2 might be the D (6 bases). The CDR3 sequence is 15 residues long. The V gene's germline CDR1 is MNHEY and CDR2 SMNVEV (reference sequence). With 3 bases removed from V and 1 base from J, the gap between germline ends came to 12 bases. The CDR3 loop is CASSLRGQTQETQYF. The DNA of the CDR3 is TGTGCCAGCAGTTTGCGGGGCCAAACCCAAGAGACCCAGTACTTC.

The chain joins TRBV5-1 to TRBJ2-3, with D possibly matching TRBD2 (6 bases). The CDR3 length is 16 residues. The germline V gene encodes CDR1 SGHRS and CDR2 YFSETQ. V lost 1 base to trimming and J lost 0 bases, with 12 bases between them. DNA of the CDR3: TGCGCCAGCAGCTTGAGGGTAGCGGAGAGCACAGATACGCAGTATTTT. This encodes CASSLRVAESTDTQYF.

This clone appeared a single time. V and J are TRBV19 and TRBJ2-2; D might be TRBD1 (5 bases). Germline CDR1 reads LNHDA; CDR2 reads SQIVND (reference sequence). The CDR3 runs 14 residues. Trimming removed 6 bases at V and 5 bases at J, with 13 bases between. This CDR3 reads CASSTPTATGELFF. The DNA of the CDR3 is TGTGCCAGTAGCACCCCGACAGCGACCGGGGAGCTGTTTTTT.

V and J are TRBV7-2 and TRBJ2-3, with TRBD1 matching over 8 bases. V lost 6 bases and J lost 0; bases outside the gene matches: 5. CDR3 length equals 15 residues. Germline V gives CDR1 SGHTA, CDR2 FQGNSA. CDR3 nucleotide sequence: TGTGCCAGCAGTATTCAGGGGGCTAGCACAGATACGCAGTATTTT. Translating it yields CASSIQGASTDTQYF.

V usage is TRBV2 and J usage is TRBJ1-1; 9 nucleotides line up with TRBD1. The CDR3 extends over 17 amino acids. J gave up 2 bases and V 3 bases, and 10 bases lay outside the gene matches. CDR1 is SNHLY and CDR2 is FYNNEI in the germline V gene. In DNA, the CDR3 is TGTGCCAGCAGTGAGGGACAGGGAGGGGCAGGTAACACTGAAGCTTTCTTT. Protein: CASSEGQGGAGNTEAFF.

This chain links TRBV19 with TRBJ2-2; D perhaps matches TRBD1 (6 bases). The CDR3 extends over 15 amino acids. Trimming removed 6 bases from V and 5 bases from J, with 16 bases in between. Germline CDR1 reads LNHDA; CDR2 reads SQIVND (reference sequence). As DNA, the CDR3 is TGTGCCAGTAGCCCAAACAGGGTTCGAACCGGGGAGCTGTTTTTT. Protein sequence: CASSPNRVRTGELFF.

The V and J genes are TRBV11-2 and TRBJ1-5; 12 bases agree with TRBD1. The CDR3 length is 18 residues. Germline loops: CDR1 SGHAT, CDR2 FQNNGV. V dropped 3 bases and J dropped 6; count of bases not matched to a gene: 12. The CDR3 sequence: CASSLGTGGALLGQPQHF. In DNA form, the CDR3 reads TGTGCCAGCAGCTTGGGGACAGGGGGCGCCCTTTTGGGTCAGCCCCAGCATTTT. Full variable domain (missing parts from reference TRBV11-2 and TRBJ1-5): EAGVAQSPRYKIIEKRQSVAFWCNPISGHATLYWYQQILGQGPKLLIQFQNNGVVDDSQLPKDRFSAERLKGVDSTLKIQPAKLEDSAVYLCASSLGTGGALLGQPQHFGDGTRLSIL.

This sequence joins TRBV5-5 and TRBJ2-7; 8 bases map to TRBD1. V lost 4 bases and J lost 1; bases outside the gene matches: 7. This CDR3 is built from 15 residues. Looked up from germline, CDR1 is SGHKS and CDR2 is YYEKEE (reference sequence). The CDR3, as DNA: TGTGCCAGCAGCGTGGACAGGGTTGTTTCCTACGAGCAGTACGTC. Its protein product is CASSVDRVVSYEQYV.

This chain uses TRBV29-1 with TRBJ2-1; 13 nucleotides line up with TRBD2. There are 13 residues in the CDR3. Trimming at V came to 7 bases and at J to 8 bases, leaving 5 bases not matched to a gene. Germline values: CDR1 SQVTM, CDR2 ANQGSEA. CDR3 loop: CSARTSGSDEQFF. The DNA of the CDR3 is TGCAGCGCTCGGACTAGCGGGAGCGATGAGCAGTTCTTC.

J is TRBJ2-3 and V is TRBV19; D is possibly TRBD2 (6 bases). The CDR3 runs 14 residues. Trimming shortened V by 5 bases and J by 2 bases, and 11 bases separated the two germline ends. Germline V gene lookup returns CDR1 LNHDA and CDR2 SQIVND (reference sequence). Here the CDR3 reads CASSGAGNTDTQYF. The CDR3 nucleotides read TGTGCCAGTAGTGGGGCGGGGAACACAGATACGCAGTATTTT.

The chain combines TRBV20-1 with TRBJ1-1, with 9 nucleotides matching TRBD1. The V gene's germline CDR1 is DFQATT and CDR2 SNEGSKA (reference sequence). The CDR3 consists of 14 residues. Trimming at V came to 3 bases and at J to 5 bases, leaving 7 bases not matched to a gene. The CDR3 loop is CSASSQGANTEAFF. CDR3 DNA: TGCAGTGCTAGTTCACAGGGGGCGAATACTGAAGCTTTCTTT.

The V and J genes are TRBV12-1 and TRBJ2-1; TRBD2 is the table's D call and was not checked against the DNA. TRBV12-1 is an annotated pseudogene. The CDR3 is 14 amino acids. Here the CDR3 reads CASSGRTSGKEQFF. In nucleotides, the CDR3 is TGTGCCAGCAGCGGGAGGACTAGCGGAAAGGAGCAGTTCTTC.

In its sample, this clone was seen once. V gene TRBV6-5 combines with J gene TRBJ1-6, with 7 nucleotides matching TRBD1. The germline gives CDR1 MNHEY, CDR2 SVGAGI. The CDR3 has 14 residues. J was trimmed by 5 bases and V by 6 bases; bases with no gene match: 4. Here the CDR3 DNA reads TGTGCCAGCAGCCACAGGGGAAATAATTCACCCCTCCACTTT. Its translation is CASSHRGNNSPLHF.

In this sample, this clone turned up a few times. The CDR3 region is CASSTLAGATGELFF. The CDR3 region has the DNA TGTGCCAGCAGCACCCTAGCGGGAGCTACCGGGGAGCTGTTTTTT. J is TRBJ2-2 and V is TRBV11-3, with 10 bases identical to TRBD2. Trimming cost V 5 bases and J 5 bases; bases outside gene matches: 5. In germline, CDR1 is SGHNT, CDR2 YENEEA. This CDR3 has 15 residues.

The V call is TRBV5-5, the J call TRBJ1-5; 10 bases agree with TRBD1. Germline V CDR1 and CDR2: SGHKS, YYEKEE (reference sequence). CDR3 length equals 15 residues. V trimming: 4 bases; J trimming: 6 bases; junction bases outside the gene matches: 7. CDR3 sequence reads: CASSHGTGDFQPQHF. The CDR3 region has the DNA TGTGCCAGCAGCCATGGGACAGGGGATTTTCAGCCCCAGCATTTT. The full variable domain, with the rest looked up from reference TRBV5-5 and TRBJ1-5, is DAGVTQSPTHLIKTRGQQVTLRCSPISGHKSVSWYQQVLGQGPQFIFQYYEKEERGRGNFPDRFSARQFPNYSSELNVNALLLGDSALYLCASSHGTGDFQPQHFGDGTRLSIL.

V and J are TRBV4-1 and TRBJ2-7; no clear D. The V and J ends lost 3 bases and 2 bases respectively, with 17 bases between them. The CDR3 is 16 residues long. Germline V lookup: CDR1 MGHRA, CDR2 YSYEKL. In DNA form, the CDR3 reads TGCGCCAGCAGCCAGACGTCCGCAGGTCTCACCTACGAGCAGTACTTC. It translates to CASSQTSAGLTYEQYF.